This TCR beta chain came from a study of control samples from healthy donors and cancer patients. Germline CDR1 reads SEHNR; CDR2 reads FQNEAQ (reference sequence). Trimming shortened V by 5 bases and J by 3 bases, and 5 bases separated the two germline ends. This CDR3 comprises 12 residues. Assay used: immunoSEQ multiplex PCR; TCRdb lists only in-frame clones, some missing. The sample has fewer than 200,000 clones; approximately 86% are singletons. The sequenced sample was blood. This TCR was sampled from a woman younger than 45 in good health. V and J are TRBV7-9 and TRBJ1-5; no clear D. The chain's CDR3 is CASSHNNQPQHF. The CDR3 DNA is TGTGCCAGCAGCCACAACAATCAGCCCCAGCATTTT.